Listed here are 21 T cell receptor beta chains from one sample, sequenced in a study of cytomegalovirus exposure and HLA in healthy donors. 13 Jbeta primers and 60 Vbeta primers were used for the PCR. Only in-frame clones appear in the TCRdb table, and some are missing; sequencing was by immunoSEQ multiplex PCR. Of under 70,000 clones in the sample, around four fifths were seen once. The specimen was PBMCs. The origin of the receptors is a male donor in good health and CMV-seropositive.

The V and J genes are TRBV6-1 and TRBJ2-1; 9 nucleotides agree with TRBD2. CDR3 length equals 18 residues. With 2 bases clipped from V and 2 bases from J, the junction kept 10 bases outside the gene matches. CDR1 MNHNS and CDR2 SASEGT come from the germline V gene. CDR3 DNA sequence: TGTGCCAGCAGTGAAACCTATCTTAGCGGGGGACCCTACAATGAGCAGTTCTTC. Its protein is CASSETYLSGGPYNEQFF.

The rearrangement links TRBV30 to TRBJ1-1, with 12 positions matching TRBD1. Germline CDR1 reads GTSNPN; CDR2 reads SVGIG (reference sequence). The CDR3 sequence is 14 residues long. The V segment lost 5 bases and the J segment 5 bases; nucleotides outside the gene matches: 6. The CDR3 nucleotides are TGTGCCTGGGATGGGACAGGGGGCCGAACTGAAGCTTTCTTT. Residues: CAWDGTGGRTEAFF. The whole variable domain, filled in from reference TRBV30 and TRBJ1-1, reads SQTIHQWPATLVQPVGSPLSLECTVEGTSNPNLYWYRQAAGRGLQLLFYSVGIGQISSEVPQNLSASRPQDRQFILSSKKLLLSDSGFYLCAWDGTGGRTEAFFGQGTRLTVV.

The chain combines TRBV19 with TRBJ1-1; D call uncertain. In germline, CDR1 is LNHDA, CDR2 SQIVND (reference sequence). There are 14 residues in the CDR3. V was cut by 3 bases and J by 1 base, with 9 bases left in between. The CDR3: CASSISWRNTEAFF. Here the CDR3 DNA reads TGTGCCAGTAGTATTAGCTGGAGGAACACTGAAGCTTTCTTT.

The gene calls are TRBV7-6 and TRBJ1-2; D gene ambiguous. CDR3 size: 16 residues. Trimming shortened V by 4 bases and J by 6 bases, and 21 bases separated the two germline ends. Germline V gene lookup returns CDR1 SGHVS and CDR2 FNYEAQ. The chain's CDR3 is CASSSSPGNFVNGYTF. CDR3 bases: TGTGCCAGCAGCTCATCCCCCGGTAATTTTGTAAATGGCTACACCTTC.

Only a few counts were recorded for this clone. The chain links TRBV19 to TRBJ2-6, with a possible D match to TRBD2 (5 bases). Trimming stripped 5 bases from V and 1 base from J, with 15 bases between. CDR3 length equals 17 residues. Germline V gene sequence: CDR1 LNHDA, CDR2 SQIVND (reference sequence). The CDR3 reads CASSEGSARSGANVLTF. Written as DNA, the CDR3 is TGTGCCAGTAGTGAGGGTAGTGCTAGGTCTGGGGCCAACGTCCTGACTTTC.

The chain employs TRBV4-1 and TRBJ2-7; tentative D call: TRBD2 (6 bases). The germline gives CDR1 MGHRA, CDR2 YSYEKL. The CDR3 loop spans 16 amino acids. Trimming cost V 0 bases and J 6 bases, with 18 bases left between them. The CDR3 region has the DNA TGCGCCAGCAGCCAAGAGGTCGGACTAACCTCTTCCGAGCAGTACTTC. Translation gives CASSQEVGLTSSEQYF.

This clone was found a few times. The chain couples TRBV2 to TRBJ1-5; D gene uncertain. The V and J ends lost 5 bases and 1 base respectively, with 9 bases between them. This CDR3 contains 14 residues. Looked up from germline, CDR1 is SNHLY and CDR2 is FYNNEI. CDR3 sequence reads: CASSRSGSNQPQHF. DNA of the CDR3: TGTGCCAGCAGTAGATCGGGAAGCAATCAGCCCCAGCATTTT.

This rearrangement joins TRBV5-4 to TRBJ2-7; 10 bases are a match to TRBD2. CDR1 and CDR2 from the germline V gene are SGHNT and YYREEE (reference sequence). The CDR3 is made up of 15 amino acids. V lost 4 bases, J lost 1 base, and 5 bases stayed unmatched. The CDR3 here is CASSPTSGASYEQYF. As DNA, the CDR3 is TGTGCCAGCAGCCCCACTAGCGGGGCTTCCTACGAGCAGTACTTC. Together with reference TRBV5-4 and TRBJ2-7, the CDR3 gives the full variable domain: ETGVTQSPTHLIKTRGQQVTLRCSSQSGHNTVSWYQQALGQGPQFIFQYYREEENGRGNFPPRFSGLQFPNYSSELNVNALELDDSALYLCASSPTSGASYEQYFGPGTRLTVT.

V and J are TRBV4-3 and TRBJ2-1; 9 nucleotides match TRBD2. After removal of 4 bases from V and 6 bases from J, the junction contained 13 bases not matched to a gene. This CDR3 is 17 amino acids long. Germline V gene lookup returns CDR1 LGHNA and CDR2 YSLEER. CDR3 bases: TGCGCCAGCAGCCGGGGGAACGCGGGGGGGAATGTCAATGAGCAGTTCTTC. This gives the protein CASSRGNAGGNVNEQFF.

The J gene is TRBJ2-4, the V gene TRBV25-1; D is possibly TRBD2 (6 bases). The germline V gene encodes CDR1 MGHDK and CDR2 SYGVNS. This CDR3 has 18 residues. The V end lost 2 bases, the J end lost 1 base, and 18 bases lay between the germline ends. Here the CDR3 DNA reads TGTGCCAGCAGTGAAGATTTTGAGGAGGGATTGGCCAAAAACATTCAGTACTTC. Encoded protein: CASSEDFEEGLAKNIQYF.

As for this clone: Mismatch with germline at one junction end may stem from a read error. The sample holds other DNA sequences that translate to the same CDR3. The V call is TRBV6-1, the J call TRBJ1-4; D possibly corresponds to TRBD1 (5 bases). The CDR3 covers 15 residues. Germline V gives CDR1 MNHNS, CDR2 SASEGT. The CDR3 region is CASSEGRVTNEKLFF. As DNA, the CDR3 is TGCGCCAGCAGTGAAGGCAGGGTTACTAATGAAAAACTGTTTTTT.

The V call is TRBV6-5, the J call TRBJ2-5; D might be TRBD1 (6 bases). Trimming left V 5 bases short and J 4 bases short, with 14 bases between. The CDR3 is 14 amino acids. The germline V gene has CDR1 MNHEY and CDR2 SVGAGI. CDR3 region: CASSKDSRIETQYF. The CDR3 nucleotides are TGTGCCAGCAGTAAGGACAGCCGGATAGAGACCCAGTACTTC.

V is TRBV23-1 and J is TRBJ2-7, with 10 bases identical to TRBD1. TRBV23-1 is placed among ORFs of uncertain function. The CDR3 extends over 14 amino acids. With 2 bases clipped from V and 3 bases from J, the junction kept 1 base outside the gene matches. The CDR3 sequence: CASSQGDRGYEQYF. CDR3 DNA sequence: TGCGCCAGCAGTCAAGGGGACAGGGGCTACGAGCAGTACTTC.

V and J are TRBV27 and TRBJ2-5, with D perhaps matching TRBD2 (5 bases). The V end lost 1 base, the J end lost 3 bases, and 9 bases lay between the germline ends. The CDR3 consists of 14 residues. Germline values: CDR1 MNHEY, CDR2 SMNVEV (reference sequence). The CDR3 DNA reads as TGTGCCAGCAGTTTATTCGCCGGGGAAGAGACCCAGTACTTC. Translated, it gives CASSLFAGEETQYF.

This clone was detected once. The rearrangement uses TRBV5-4 and TRBJ2-1, with 12 bases fitting TRBD2. V was clipped by 4 bases and J by 10 bases; unmatched bases: 12. Germline V gene lookup returns CDR1 SGHNT and CDR2 YYREEE (reference sequence). The CDR3 sequence is 16 residues long. DNA for the CDR3: TGTGCCAGCAGCCCCTCTAGCGGGGGGGCCCCGGGCGAGCAGTTCTTC. This sequence encodes CASSPSSGGAPGEQFF. The variable domain in full, with the rest retrieved from reference TRBV5-4 and TRBJ2-1, is ETGVTQSPTHLIKTRGQQVTLRCSSQSGHNTVSWYQQALGQGPQFIFQYYREEENGRGNFPPRFSGLQFPNYSSELNVNALELDDSALYLCASSPSSGGAPGEQFFGPGTRLTVL.

The genes are TRBV5-1 and TRBJ1-5; D perhaps matches TRBD1 (5 bases). The CDR3 extends over 14 amino acids. CDR1 and CDR2 from the germline V gene are SGHRS and YFSETQ. V lost 0 bases to trimming and J lost 2 bases, with 6 bases between them. CDR3 protein: CASSLEGGNQPQHF. CDR3 nucleotides: TGCGCCAGCAGCTTGGAAGGGGGCAATCAGCCCCAGCATTTT.

This chain uses TRBV7-9 with TRBJ2-5; the match to TRBD2 covers 7 bases. The CDR3 covers 12 residues. CDR1 and CDR2 from the germline V gene are SEHNR and FQNEAQ (reference sequence). With 4 bases clipped from V and 5 bases from J, the junction kept 1 base outside the gene matches. The CDR3 here is CASSWGGETQYF. CDR3 nucleotides: TGTGCCAGCAGCTGGGGGGGTGAGACCCAGTACTTC.

The chain is built from TRBV18 and TRBJ2-7, with 14 bases matching TRBD2. The junction had 1 base not matched to a gene; V was cut back by 3 bases and J by 3 bases. The germline CDR1 and CDR2 sequences are KGHSH and LQKENI. CDR3 length: 15 amino acids. The CDR3: CASSPGLAGGYEQYF. The CDR3 bases are TGTGCCAGCTCACCCGGACTAGCGGGAGGCTACGAGCAGTACTTC.

This clone was recorded once. V gene TRBV7-2 combines with J gene TRBJ2-3; TRBD2 matches 9 bases. The germline gives CDR1 SGHTA, CDR2 FQGNSA. The CDR3 consists of 16 residues. V was pared by 6 bases and J by 7 bases, with 14 bases of the junction left unmatched. In nucleotides, the CDR3 is TGTGCCAGCAGTGAATTTGCGGGGGGGACTGGGTATACGCAGTATTTT. The encoded protein is CASSEFAGGTGYTQYF.

The chain is built from TRBV30 and TRBJ1-5; possible D gene TRBD1, 6 bases. Germline V lookup: CDR1 GTSNPN, CDR2 SVGIG (reference sequence). The length of the CDR3 is 13 residues. V was trimmed by 6 bases and J by 5 bases, leaving 14 bases between them. The CDR3 coding sequence is TGTGCCTGCCAAGGACAGTTAGATCAGCCCCAGCATTTT. This translates into CACQGQLDQPQHF. The full variable domain, in which reference TRBV30 and TRBJ1-5 provide the parts outside the CDR3, is SQTIHQWPATLVQPVGSPLSLECTVEGTSNPNLYWYRQAAGRGLQLLFYSVGIGQISSEVPQNLSASRPQDRQFILSSKKLLLSDSGFYLCACQGQLDQPQHFGDGTRLSIL.

This clone was detected a few times. Written as DNA, the CDR3 is TGTGCCAGCAGCCCCATTGCAGATACGCAGTATTTT. This sequence encodes CASSPIADTQYF. This chain joins TRBV11-2 and TRBJ2-3; D ambiguous. From germline, CDR1 is SGHAT and CDR2 FQNNGV. V was pared by 5 bases and J by 4 bases, with 7 bases between. The CDR3 runs 12 residues.